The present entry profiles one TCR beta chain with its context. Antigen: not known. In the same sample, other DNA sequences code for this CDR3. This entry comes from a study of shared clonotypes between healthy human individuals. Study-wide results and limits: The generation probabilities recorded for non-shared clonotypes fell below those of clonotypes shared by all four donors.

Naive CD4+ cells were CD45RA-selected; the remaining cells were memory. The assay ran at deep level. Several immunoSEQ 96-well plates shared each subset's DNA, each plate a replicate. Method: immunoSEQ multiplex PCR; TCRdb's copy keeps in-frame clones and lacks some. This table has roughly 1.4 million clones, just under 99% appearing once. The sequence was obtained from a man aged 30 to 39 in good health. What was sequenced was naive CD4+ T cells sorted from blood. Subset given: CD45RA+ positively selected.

CDR3 amino acids: CASSVASGGYEQYF. The CDR3 DNA follows: TGTGCCAGCAGCGTAGCGTCAGGGGGCTACGAGCAGTACTTC. This sequence joins TRBV9 and TRBJ2-7; 7 nucleotides line up with TRBD1. V was pared by 0 bases and J by 3 bases, with 3 bases of the junction left unmatched. The CDR3 is made up of 14 amino acids. Germline values: CDR1 SGDLS, CDR2 YYNGEE. Looking up the rest from reference TRBV9 and TRBJ2-7 gives the full variable domain: DSGVTQTPKHLITATGQRVTLRCSPRSGDLSVYWYQQSLDQGLQFLIQYYNGEERAKGNILERFSAQQFPDLHSELNLSSLELGDSALYFCASSVASGGYEQYFGPGTRLTVT.